The 14 T cell receptor beta chains below were found in one sample sequenced in a study of T cells expressing NK-cell markers. TCRdb reanalyzed the 5' RACE reads, giving one entry per CDR3 protein sequence and no DNA. The listing records about 430,000 distinct CDR3 sequences. Sequencing was performed on blood T cells: a sorted CD56 or NKG2C T cell subset, CD4+ or CD8+ T cells, or bulk PBMC T cells (not recorded which). The receptors here all came from a woman between 45 and 65 years old in good health.

The chain's CDR3 is CAWSVGLAYEQFF. This chain uses TRBV30 with TRBJ2-1; TCRdb outputs TRBD2, but without DNA this stays unchecked. The CDR3 loop spans 13 amino acids. In germline, CDR1 is GTSNPN, CDR2 SVGIG (reference sequence).

The gene calls are TRBV25-1 and TRBJ2-2; TCRdb gives TRBD1 as the D gene, but with no DNA this cannot be confirmed. The CDR3 is 16 residues long. Germline V CDR1 and CDR2: MGHDK, SYGVNS. CDR3 sequence: CASSEYNRGLTGELFF.

The genes are TRBV15 and TRBJ2-2; TCRdb picks TRBD1, but there is no DNA to check that call. Germline assignment: CDR1 LNHNV and CDR2 YYDKDF (reference sequence). The CDR3 length is 17 residues. This CDR3 is CATSRGASSGNTGELFF.

V and J are TRBV7-2 and TRBJ2-1; the TCRdb call, TRBD1, lacks DNA for checking. Germline CDR1 is SGHTA and CDR2 is FQGNSA. This CDR3 has 16 amino acids. CDR3 amino acids: CASSPRRDRRYNEQFF.

J is TRBJ2-1 and V is TRBV7-2. The CDR3 has 14 residues. CDR1 is SGHTA and CDR2 is FQGNSA in the germline V gene. This CDR3 is CASSLGGAHREQFF.

This sequence joins TRBV5-1 and TRBJ1-2; TCRdb gives TRBD1 as the D gene, but with no DNA this cannot be confirmed. Looked up from germline, CDR1 is SGHRS and CDR2 is YFSETQ. This CDR3 region has 15 residues. CDR3: CASSLEGTGISGYTF. The full variable domain, in which reference TRBV5-1 and TRBJ1-2 provide the parts outside the CDR3, is KAGVTQTPRYLIKTRGQQVTLSCSPISGHRSVSWYQQTPGQGLQFLFEYFSETQRNKGNFPGRFSGRQFSNSRSEMNVSTLELGDSALYLCASSLEGTGISGYTFGSGTRLTVV.

The chain is built from TRBV3-1 and TRBJ2-1. The CDR3 sequence is 13 residues long. The germline V gene has CDR1 LGHDT and CDR2 YNNKEL (reference sequence). The chain's CDR3 is CASSPTIPGEQFF.

The V and J genes are TRBV20-1 and TRBJ2-7; TCRdb calls TRBD1, which cannot be checked without DNA. CDR1 and CDR2 from the germline V gene are DFQATT and SNEGSKA (reference sequence). This CDR3 contains 13 residues. CDR3 region: CSARGQGVYEQYF.

The chain carries TRBV5-1 and TRBJ2-5; TCRdb proposes TRBD1, but this gene call is untestable without DNA. This CDR3 has 17 amino acids. The germline V gene encodes CDR1 SGHRS and CDR2 YFSETQ. The CDR3 loop reads CASSLGQGRGRGETQYF.

The V call is TRBV20-1, the J call TRBJ2-1; TCRdb picks TRBD2, but there is no DNA to check that call. This CDR3 is built from 16 residues. Germline V gene lookup returns CDR1 DFQATT and CDR2 SNEGSKA (reference sequence). CDR3 loop: CSARYGTSGLYNEQFF.

The CDR3 spells CATSDLGTGFGQLRMETQYF. The chain employs TRBV24-1 and TRBJ2-5; TCRdb calls TRBD1, which cannot be checked without DNA. CDR1 KGHDR and CDR2 SFDVKD come from the germline V gene. The CDR3 is 20 amino acids.

The chain recombines TRBV29-1 with TRBJ2-1. The CDR3 is 12 amino acids. Germline values: CDR1 SQVTM, CDR2 ANQGSEA. CDR3 residues: CSVVELLNEQFF.

The CDR3 here is CASSLVASGPQGVTQYF. This chain uses TRBV5-1 with TRBJ2-5; TCRdb names TRBD2, which stays unverified in the absence of DNA. CDR1 and CDR2 (germline): SGHRS, YFSETQ. CDR3 size: 17 residues. Using reference TRBV5-1 and TRBJ2-5 for the parts outside the CDR3, the full variable domain is KAGVTQTPRYLIKTRGQQVTLSCSPISGHRSVSWYQQTPGQGLQFLFEYFSETQRNKGNFPGRFSGRQFSNSRSEMNVSTLELGDSALYLCASSLVASGPQGVTQYFGPGTRLLVL.

The CDR3 loop reads CASSLRDSPYNEQFF. The rearrangement uses TRBV13 and TRBJ2-1; as DNA is missing, the TRBD1 call by TCRdb cannot be tested. CDR3 length equals 15 residues. The germline V gene has CDR1 PRHDT and CDR2 FYEKMQ (reference sequence). Using reference TRBV13 and TRBJ2-1 for the parts outside the CDR3, the full variable domain is AAGVIQSPRHLIKEKRETATLKCYPIPRHDTVYWYQQGPGQDPQFLISFYEKMQSDKGSIPDRFSAQQFSDYHSELNMSSLELGDSALYFCASSLRDSPYNEQFFGPGTRLTVL.